This T cell receptor (beta chain) was sequenced for a study of shared clonotypes between healthy human individuals. Findings and limits, study-wide: The generation probabilities recorded for non-shared clonotypes fell below those of clonotypes shared by all four donors. Approximately 5% was the fraction of naive CD4 clonotypes found shared across several donors.

The CDR3 extends over 15 amino acids. CDR1 is SGDLS and CDR2 is YYNGEE in the germline V gene. V trimming: 3 bases; J trimming: 6 bases; junction bases outside the gene matches: 5. Roughly 210 ng DNA, around 30,000 T cell genomes, went into each sorted-subset replicate PCR. This table comes from immunoSEQ multiplex PCR, and its TCRdb copy is limited to in-frame clones, with some not included. Of approximately 350,000 clones listed, 96% are singletons. On this clone: Its antigen is as yet unknown.

This chain connects TRBV9 to TRBJ2-1; TRBD2 matches 11 bases. The source material was memory CD8+ T cells sorted from blood. Subset of the sample: CD45RO+ cells pooled with CCR7-negative TemRA cells. The sequence came from a young man in good health. CDR3 residues: CASSALAGVVNEQFF. The CDR3 bases are TGTGCCAGCAGCGCACTAGCGGGAGTCGTCAATGAGCAGTTCTTC.